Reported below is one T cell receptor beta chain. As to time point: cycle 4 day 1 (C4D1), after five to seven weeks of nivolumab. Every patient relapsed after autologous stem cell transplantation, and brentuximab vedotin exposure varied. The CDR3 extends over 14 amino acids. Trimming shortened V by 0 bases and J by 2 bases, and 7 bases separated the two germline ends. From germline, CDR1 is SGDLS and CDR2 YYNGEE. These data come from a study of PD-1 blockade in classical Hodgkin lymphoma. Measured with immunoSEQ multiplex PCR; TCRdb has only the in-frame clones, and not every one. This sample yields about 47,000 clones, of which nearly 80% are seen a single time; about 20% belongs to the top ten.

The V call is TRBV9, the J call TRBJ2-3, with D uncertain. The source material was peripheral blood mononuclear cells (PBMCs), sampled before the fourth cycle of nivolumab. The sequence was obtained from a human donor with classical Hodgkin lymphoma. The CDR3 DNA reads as TGTGCCAGCAGCGTAGAAGGAGTCACAGATACGCAGTATTTT. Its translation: CASSVEGVTDTQYF.